The next 31 T cell receptor beta chains were all read from a single sample in a study of T cells after yellow fever vaccination. Each CDR3 protein is one row after TCRdb ran MiXCR on the 5' RACE reads. The sample includes a few hundred thousand distinct CDR3 sequences, roughly 7.2% of them seen just once. The input for sequencing was CD4+ T cells sorted from PBMCs, taken 15 days after the yellow fever booster vaccination. Every receptor here comes from a man younger than 45 who received the YFV17D yellow fever vaccine.

The CDR3 here is CASSVSSGSGETQYF. Written as DNA, the CDR3 is TGTGCCAGCAGCGTTTCTAGCGGGAGCGGGGAGACCCAGTACTTC. The chain uses TRBV7-3 and TRBJ2-5, with 10 bases lining up with TRBD2. Germline V gene lookup returns CDR1 SGHTA and CDR2 FQGTGA. This CDR3 is built from 15 residues. V lost 5 bases, J lost 5 bases, and 8 bases stayed unmatched.

V and J are TRBV28 and TRBJ2-7; 13 positions match TRBD2. The CDR3 has 14 residues. The germline gives CDR1 MDHEN, CDR2 SYDVKM. V lost 4 bases and J lost 6; bases outside the gene matches: 3. In nucleotides, the CDR3 is TGTGCCAGCAGTTGGACTAGCGGGAGCGGCGAGCAGTACTTC. As protein: CASSWTSGSGEQYF. Filled out from reference TRBV28 and TRBJ2-7, the complete variable domain reads DVKVTQSSRYLVKRTGEKVFLECVQDMDHENMFWYRQDPGLGLRLIYFSYDVKMKEKGDIPEGYSVSREKKERFSLILESASTNQTSMYLCASSWTSGSGEQYFGPGTRLTVT.

This clonotype was picked up many times. The chain uses TRBV7-9 and TRBJ2-2, with 9 bases aligning to TRBD1. In germline, CDR1 is SEHNR, CDR2 FQNEAQ (reference sequence). The CDR3 spans 15 residues. J lost 1 base, V lost 4 bases, and 1 base had no gene match. The CDR3 loop reads CASSSGQGNTGELFF. The CDR3 DNA follows: TGTGCCAGCAGCTCGGGACAGGGGAACACCGGGGAGCTGTTTTTT. Full variable domain (rest looked up from reference TRBV7-9 and TRBJ2-2): DTGVSQNPRHKITKRGQNVTFRCDPISEHNRLYWYRQTLGQGPEFLTYFQNEAQLEKSRLLSDRFSAERPKGSFSTLEIQRTEQGDSAMYLCASSSGQGNTGELFFGEGSRLTVL.

Ten or more counts support this clonotype. V is TRBV7-2 and J is TRBJ2-7; 13 nucleotides align to TRBD2. The germline CDR1 and CDR2 sequences are SGHTA and FQGNSA. With 5 bases clipped from V and 4 bases from J, the junction kept 5 bases outside the gene matches. CDR3 size: 15 residues. DNA of the CDR3: TGTGCCAGCAGCCGGACTAGCGGGAGTGGGTACGAGCAGTACTTC. Translating it yields CASSRTSGSGYEQYF. The variable domain in full, completed from reference TRBV7-2 and TRBJ2-7, reads GAGVSQSPSNKVTEKGKDVELRCDPISGHTALYWYRQSLGQGLEFLIYFQGNSAPDKSGLPSDRFSAERTGGSVSTLTIQRTQQEDSAVYLCASSRTSGSGYEQYFGPGTRLTVT.

The CDR3 region is CASSLGPGATGNTIYF. CDR3 sequence (DNA): TGTGCCAGCAGCTTAGGCCCGGGGGCGACTGGAAACACCATATATTTT. V and J are TRBV7-2 and TRBJ1-3; D might be TRBD1 (6 bases). This CDR3 has 16 amino acids. V gave up 1 base and J gave up 2 bases, with 12 bases separating them. CDR1 and CDR2 (germline): SGHTA, FQGNSA. Variable domain in full (rest from reference TRBV7-2 and TRBJ1-3): GAGVSQSPSNKVTEKGKDVELRCDPISGHTALYWYRQSLGQGLEFLIYFQGNSAPDKSGLPSDRFSAERTGGSVSTLTIQRTQQEDSAVYLCASSLGPGATGNTIYFGEGSWLTVV.

The chain uses TRBV28 and TRBJ2-7, with 7 nucleotides matching TRBD1. V was clipped by 6 bases and J by 4 bases; unmatched bases: 6. Looked up from germline, CDR1 is MDHEN and CDR2 is SYDVKM. CDR3 length: 13 residues. The CDR3 nucleotides read TGTGCCAGCAGAGGGGGCCCGAAATACGAGCAGTACTTC. As protein: CASRGGPKYEQYF.

This clonotype was seen repeatedly, ten times or more. The rearrangement joins TRBV18 to TRBJ1-4; D remains unclear. Looked up from germline, CDR1 is KGHSH and CDR2 is LQKENI. Trimming cost V 4 bases and J 4 bases, with 10 bases left between them. This CDR3 is built from 14 residues. CDR3 amino acids: CASSLRGSNEKLFF. DNA of the CDR3: TGTGCCAGCTCACTTCGGGGAAGTAATGAAAAACTGTTTTTT.

This clonotype was found many times. The chain couples TRBV20-1 to TRBJ2-5; TRBD1 matches at 10 bases. The CDR3 is 15 amino acids. Germline assignment: CDR1 DFQATT and CDR2 SNEGSKA (reference sequence). The ends lost 4 bases at V and 0 bases at J; junction bases unmatched: 5. Written as DNA, the CDR3 is TGCAGTGCTACCGGGACAGGGGTTTACCAAGAGACCCAGTACTTC. Its translation: CSATGTGVYQETQYF.

CDR3 region: CASSPARTSGYEQYF. The CDR3 DNA is TGTGCCAGCTCACCCGCCCGGACTAGCGGCTACGAGCAGTACTTC. This chain links TRBV18 with TRBJ2-7; 10 bases map to TRBD2. Germline V gene data show CDR1 as KGHSH and CDR2 as LQKENI. CDR3 length: 15 residues. V shed 3 bases, J shed 3 bases, and the junction held 5 bases outside the gene matches.

This clonotype was found many times. The gene calls are TRBV20-1 and TRBJ2-2; perhaps TRBD1 as D (6 bases). CDR3 size: 15 residues. With 3 bases removed from V and 2 bases from J, the gap between germline ends came to 13 bases. Germline-derived CDR1 and CDR2 are DFQATT and SNEGSKA (reference sequence). CDR3 DNA: TGCAGTGCTAGTAGTATAGGGACAAACACCGGGGAGCTGTTTTTT. Translated, it gives CSASSIGTNTGELFF.

The chain couples TRBV18 to TRBJ1-1, with a possible D match to TRBD1 (5 bases). CDR3 length: 14 residues. Per germline, CDR1 KGHSH and CDR2 LQKENI. V was cut by 3 bases and J by 0 bases, with 8 bases left in between. CDR3 protein: CASSPLGLNTEAFF. In DNA form, the CDR3 reads TGTGCCAGCTCACCTCTGGGGCTGAACACTGAAGCTTTCTTT.

V usage is TRBV11-2 and J usage is TRBJ2-1; no clear D. The CDR3 extends over 13 amino acids. V lost 5 bases to trimming and J lost 8 bases, with 13 bases between them. Germline V gene data show CDR1 as SGHAT and CDR2 as FQNNGV. CDR3 region: CASSTLLVDEQFF. The CDR3 DNA is TGTGCCAGCAGCACCCTCCTAGTCGATGAGCAGTTCTTC.

The rearrangement joins TRBV7-2 to TRBJ1-2, with 8 bases aligning to TRBD1. Germline CDR1 SGHTA, CDR2 FQGNSA. The CDR3 sequence is 15 residues long. V dropped 1 base and J dropped 7; count of bases not matched to a gene: 8. CDR3 loop: CASSLVAGGDSGYTF. CDR3 DNA: TGTGCCAGCAGCTTAGTGGCAGGGGGCGACTCTGGCTACACCTTC.

The J gene is TRBJ2-2, the V gene TRBV30, with 8 positions matching TRBD2. J gave up 5 bases and V 4 bases, and 12 bases lay outside the gene matches. CDR3 length: 16 amino acids. Germline V gives CDR1 GTSNPN, CDR2 SVGIG (reference sequence). CDR3 bases: TGTGCCTGGACCCCTTCCTACGGGAGGGTTACCGGGGAGCTGTTTTTT. It translates to CAWTPSYGRVTGELFF.

This clonotype has a handful of counts. The chain employs TRBV3-1 and TRBJ2-1, with TRBD2 matching 10 bases. The junction had 6 bases not matched to a gene; V was cut back by 1 base and J by 9 bases. Germline lookup yields CDR1 LGHDT and CDR2 YNNKEL (reference sequence). The CDR3 sequence is 15 residues long. The CDR3 region is CASSQVGLAGVEQFF. The CDR3 bases are TGTGCCAGCAGCCAAGTGGGGCTAGCGGGAGTTGAGCAGTTCTTC.

This clonotype was found a few times. A junction boundary mismatches the germline segment, possibly from a read error. The rearrangement uses TRBV7-7 and TRBJ2-5; 9 nucleotides align to TRBD1. CDR3 length: 14 residues. The germline CDR1 and CDR2 sequences are SSHAT and FNYEAQ (reference sequence). This CDR3 reads CASSPDRGGETQYF. Written as DNA, the CDR3 is TGTGCTAGCAGCCCGGACAGGGGAGGGGAGACCCAGTACTTC.

This clonotype was picked up many times. The V call is TRBV15, the J call TRBJ2-1; D might be TRBD1 (5 bases). Germline values: CDR1 LNHNV, CDR2 YYDKDF (reference sequence). Trimming removed 1 base at V and 0 bases at J, with 13 bases between. This CDR3 contains 17 residues. The CDR3 coding sequence is TGTGCCACCAGCAGAGTCCAGGGTTCGATCTCCTACAATGAGCAGTTCTTC. Protein product: CATSRVQGSISYNEQFF.

The chain uses TRBV6-1 and TRBJ2-3; D perhaps matches TRBD2 (6 bases). This CDR3 comprises 15 residues. CDR1 is MNHNS, CDR2 SASEGT, per germline. Trimming removed 6 bases from V and 6 bases from J, with 19 bases in between. DNA of the CDR3: TGTGCCAGCAGCCAACTAGCCGGGCGTCAGGATACGCAGTATTTT. This gives the protein CASSQLAGRQDTQYF.

The table lists this clonotype with a few counts. This chain links TRBV12-3 or TRBV12-4 with TRBJ1-2; no clear D. Between the trimmed V and J ends, which lost 2 bases and 4 bases, there was a span of 8 bases. The CDR3 consists of 13 residues. CDR3 loop: CASSLSGPYGYTF. For the CDR3, the DNA is TGTGCCAGCAGTTTATCTGGACCCTATGGCTACACCTTC.

This clonotype was observed a handful of times. V gene TRBV30 combines with J gene TRBJ2-7; D remains ambiguous. Trimming left V 1 base short and J 3 bases short, with 13 bases between. This CDR3 is 14 amino acids long. The germline CDR1 and CDR2 sequences are GTSNPN and SVGIG (reference sequence). DNA of the CDR3: TGTGCCTGGAGTGAACTCCCCGCTAGCTACGAGCAGTACTTC. Translating gives CAWSELPASYEQYF.

This clonotype was detected many times. The chain carries TRBV27 and TRBJ1-1; 7 bases match TRBD1. With V trimmed by 5 bases and J by 5 bases, 5 bases remained unmatched. Germline V gene lookup returns CDR1 MNHEY and CDR2 SMNVEV (reference sequence). CDR3 size: 13 residues. CDR3: CASSDDRETEAFF. In DNA, the CDR3 is TGTGCCAGCAGTGATGACAGGGAGACTGAAGCTTTCTTT.

This clonotype was recorded many times. The chain carries TRBV7-8 and TRBJ1-2; unclear D gene. CDR1 and CDR2 from the germline V gene are SGHVS and FQNEAQ. The CDR3 sequence is 14 residues long. The V end lost 1 base, the J end lost 3 bases, and 9 bases lay between the germline ends. The CDR3 bases are TGTGCCAGCAGCTTAGAGGGCAGAGACTATGGCTACACCTTC. Its translation: CASSLEGRDYGYTF.

This clonotype has more than one count but fewer than ten. V usage is TRBV29-1 and J usage is TRBJ1-2; 9 bases are a match to TRBD1. Germline values: CDR1 SQVTM, CDR2 ANQGSEA. The CDR3 consists of 13 residues. V trimming: 5 bases; J trimming: 7 bases; junction bases outside the gene matches: 8. CDR3 in amino acids: CSVLGTGRGGYTF. CDR3 DNA: TGCAGCGTTTTAGGGACAGGGCGCGGTGGCTACACCTTC. Variable domain in full (rest from reference TRBV29-1 and TRBJ1-2): SAVISQKPSRDICQRGTSLTIQCQVDSQVTMMFWYRQQPGQSLTLIATANQGSEATYESGFVIDKFPISRPNLTFSTLTVSNMSPEDSSIYLCSVLGTGRGGYTFGSGTRLTVV.

The V call is TRBV25-1, the J call TRBJ2-3, with D perhaps matching TRBD2 (7 bases). The CDR3 contains 14 residues. Looked up from germline, CDR1 is MGHDK and CDR2 is SYGVNS. Deletions cut 0 bases from V and 6 bases from J, with 10 bases between. The CDR3: CASSEYKGGDTQYF. CDR3 DNA: TGTGCCAGCAGTGAATATAAGGGGGGGGATACGCAGTATTTT. The variable domain in full, completed from reference TRBV25-1 and TRBJ2-3, reads EADIYQTPRYLVIGTGKKITLECSQTMGHDKMYWYQQDPGMELHLIHYSYGVNSTEKGDLSSESTVSRIRTEHFPLTLESARPSHTSQYLCASSEYKGGDTQYFGPGTRLTVL.

This clonotype was found a few times. This chain connects TRBV2 to TRBJ2-3; D might be TRBD1 (5 bases). The CDR3 spans 12 residues. CDR1 is SNHLY and CDR2 is FYNNEI in the germline V gene. V gave up 6 bases and J gave up 12 bases, with 16 bases separating them. The chain's CDR3 is CASRPEGAPQYF. The CDR3 DNA reads as TGTGCCAGCAGACCCGAAGGGGCCCCTCAGTATTTT.

Many counts were recorded for this clonotype. CDR3 bases: TGTGCCAGCAGCTTCGGACCAGCCCCTAGTACGCAGTATTTT. This codes for CASSFGPAPSTQYF. V usage is TRBV5-6 and J usage is TRBJ2-3; D gene ambiguous. Trimming shortened V by 2 bases and J by 8 bases, and 15 bases separated the two germline ends. Germline V gene data show CDR1 as SGHDT and CDR2 as YYEEEE. The CDR3 has 14 residues.

This clonotype was recorded a few times. The chain combines TRBV20-1 with TRBJ1-2, with D hard to call. The V end was cut by 3 bases, the J end by 6 bases, with 8 bases between. CDR1 is DFQATT, CDR2 SNEGSKA, per germline (reference sequence). This CDR3 comprises 11 residues. The CDR3 loop is CSARWRNGYTF. Written as DNA, the CDR3 is TGCAGTGCTAGGTGGAGAAATGGCTACACCTTC.

Concerning this clonotype itself: An end of the junction does not agree with germline; a read error may underlie this. The chain is built from TRBV11-2 and TRBJ2-1; 8 nucleotides line up with TRBD2. Germline CDR1 SGHAT, CDR2 FQNNGV. The CDR3 length is 18 residues. CDR3 nucleotide sequence: TGTGCCAGCAGCTTAGATTCGACTGTAGGAGCGGGAGACAAAGAGCAGTTCTTC. This gives the protein CASSLDSTVGAGDKEQFF.

This clonotype was detected ten times or more. The chain is built from TRBV5-1 and TRBJ1-1; 8 bases match TRBD1. The CDR3 consists of 15 residues. Germline V lookup: CDR1 SGHRS, CDR2 YFSETQ. Trimming at V came to 0 bases and at J to 0 bases, leaving 1 base not matched to a gene. Written as DNA, the CDR3 is TGCGCCAGCAGCTTGGGACAGGGGATGAACACTGAAGCTTTCTTT. Protein: CASSLGQGMNTEAFF.

There are many counts of this clonotype. This rearrangement joins TRBV7-6 to TRBJ2-3, with D unresolved. Germline CDR1 is SGHVS and CDR2 is FNYEAQ. The CDR3 spans 13 residues. The V gene lost 4 bases and the J gene lost 14 bases, with 19 bases spanning the gap. The CDR3 DNA is TGTGCCAGCAGCTCCCCCACGGGTTTGTGGTTGTATTTT. Protein product: CASSSPTGLWLYF. Full variable domain (outside the CDR3, taken from reference TRBV7-6 and TRBJ2-3): GAGVSQSPRYKVTKRGQDVALRCDPISGHVSLYWYRQALGQGPEFLTYFNYEAQQDKSGLPNDRFSAERPEGSISTLTIQRTEQRDSAMYRCASSSPTGLWLYFGPGTRLTVL.

This clonotype was found a few times. V and J are TRBV20-1 and TRBJ2-2; 7 bases align to TRBD2. Per germline, CDR1 DFQATT and CDR2 SNEGSKA (reference sequence). The CDR3 consists of 12 residues. Written as DNA, the CDR3 is TGCACCTGCGGGAGTGCGACCGGGGAGCTGTTTTTT. Translated, it gives CTCGSATGELFF.